Sequencing of this TCR beta chain was carried out in a study of early T cells in non-severe SARS-CoV-2 infection. About the research overall: With bulk RNA from unsorted whole blood as input, sequencing yielded unpaired chains.

MiXCR was run by TCRdb on the 5' RACE reads, yielding one entry per CDR3 protein. Among tens of thousands of distinct CDR3 sequences listed, less than 15% were seen once. This clonotype has at least ten counts. This CDR3 has 15 amino acids. V shed 5 bases, J shed 6 bases, and the junction held 3 bases outside the gene matches. The source of this sequence is an adult who was a healthcare worker with PCR-confirmed SARS-CoV-2 infection or an uninfected control (not recorded which). V gene TRBV12-3 or TRBV12-4 combines with J gene TRBJ1-6; 11 positions match TRBD1. Sequencing input: whole blood. CDR3 in amino acids: CASSRTGGGNSPLHF. The DNA for the CDR3 is TGTGCCAGCAGTAGGACAGGGGGCGGTAATTCACCCCTCCACTTT.